These 18 T cell receptor beta chains came from one sample sequenced in a study of CD8+CD57+ T cells in acquired aplastic anemia. TCR beta VDJ and CDR3 profiles were obtained from a genomic DNA template. TCRdb redid the calling of the reads with MiXCR, one entry per CDR3 protein. The repertoire consists of roughly 240,000 distinct CDR3 sequences, with around 46% occurring once and the leading ten covering approximately 7.8%. All patients picked for sequencing had shown, by flow cytometry, an expansion of CD8+CD57+ cells. Sequenced input: sorted CD4+, CD8+, or CD8+CD57+ T cells (not recorded which) from PBMCs. These receptors originate from a human donor with aplastic anemia.

Many counts were recorded for this clonotype. This chain connects TRBV20-1 to TRBJ2-1, with D maybe TRBD1 (6 bases). The V gene's germline CDR1 is DFQATT and CDR2 SNEGSKA (reference sequence). This CDR3 is built from 16 residues. The V end was cut by 0 bases, the J end by 2 bases, with 14 bases between. Here the CDR3 DNA reads TGCAGTGCTAGAGATGTGGGGGCGACGCCCTACAATGAGCAGTTCTTC. Translated: CSARDVGATPYNEQFF.

The chain uses TRBV15 and TRBJ2-3; no clear D gene. V shed 1 base and J shed 5 bases, with 22 bases lying between them. The CDR3 extends over 18 amino acids. Germline V gene data show CDR1 as LNHNV and CDR2 as YYDKDF (reference sequence). The CDR3 bases are TGTGCCACCAGCAGAGCGAAAGCCGGTACACAAGGTGGAGATACGCAGTATTTT. It codes for CATSRAKAGTQGGDTQYF.

The chain joins TRBV5-4 to TRBJ1-2; maybe TRBD1 (6 bases). The CDR3 loop spans 16 amino acids. Germline V gene data show CDR1 as SGHNT and CDR2 as YYREEE (reference sequence). V lost 0 bases and J lost 8, with 20 bases in between. In DNA, the CDR3 is TGTGCCAGCAGCTTGGAAACCTTACAGGGTTGGGGCGGCTACACCTTC. Translated: CASSLETLQGWGGYTF.

This clonotype was picked up many times. The chain recombines TRBV7-9 with TRBJ1-1; the D gene is possibly TRBD1 (6 bases). This CDR3 contains 14 residues. Germline V lookup: CDR1 SEHNR, CDR2 FQNEAQ (reference sequence). Trimming shortened V by 5 bases and J by 0 bases, and 10 bases separated the two germline ends. CDR3 loop: CASSVNRVNTEAFF. The CDR3 DNA reads as TGTGCCAGCAGCGTTAACAGGGTGAACACTGAAGCTTTCTTT.

This clonotype was observed at least ten times. The chain combines TRBV9 with TRBJ1-1; D might be TRBD1 (5 bases). This CDR3 spans 12 amino acids. CDR1 and CDR2 (germline): SGDLS, YYNGEE. V was cut by 1 base and J by 7 bases, with 8 bases left in between. The CDR3 DNA reads as TGTGCCAGCAGCGTATATAGGGGTGAAGCTTTCTTT. Its translation is CASSVYRGEAFF. Looking up the rest from reference TRBV9 and TRBJ1-1 gives the full variable domain: DSGVTQTPKHLITATGQRVTLRCSPRSGDLSVYWYQQSLDQGLQFLIQYYNGEERAKGNILERFSAQQFPDLHSELNLSSLELGDSALYFCASSVYRGEAFFGQGTRLTVV.

The V call is TRBV5-5, the J call TRBJ2-7, with a tentative D call TRBD1 (6 bases). CDR1 and CDR2 (germline): SGHKS, YYEKEE (reference sequence). This CDR3 spans 16 amino acids. Trimming took off 4 bases at V and 2 bases at J, with 19 bases between the two ends. The CDR3 nucleotides read TGTGCCAGCAGCCCTACCGGAGACAGGCTTCCCTACGAGCAGTACTTC. Translation gives CASSPTGDRLPYEQYF.

The chain combines TRBV7-3 with TRBJ1-4, with TRBD1 identical over 11 bases. Germline V gene sequence: CDR1 SGHTA, CDR2 FQGTGA. This CDR3 region has 14 residues. Trimming took 8 bases from V and 8 from J; bases not matched to a gene: 7. The CDR3 here is CASEVGQGDEKLFF. In nucleotides, the CDR3 is TGTGCCAGCGAAGTGGGACAGGGGGACGAAAAACTGTTTTTT.

A remark on this clonotype: This may stem from a read error, because a much larger clone lies one nucleotide away. For the CDR3, the DNA is TGTGCCAGCAGTTATACGTTGGGTCGGTCGACTTACTATGGCTACACCTTC. It is translated as CASSYTLGRSTYYGYTF. The chain uses TRBV6-5 and TRBJ1-2; the D is unclear. The CDR3 has 17 residues. V lost 3 bases to trimming and J lost 3 bases, with 20 bases between them. Germline-derived CDR1 and CDR2 are MNHEY and SVGAGI.

The rearrangement links TRBV7-9 to TRBJ2-1, with 8 bases matching TRBD1. CDR1 and CDR2 (germline): SEHNR, FQNEAQ (reference sequence). After removal of 3 bases from V and 3 bases from J, the junction contained 4 bases not matched to a gene. The CDR3 loop spans 15 amino acids. This CDR3 is CASSFQTGDYNEQFF. The CDR3 DNA sequence: TGTGCCAGCAGCTTCCAGACAGGGGACTACAATGAGCAGTTCTTC.

The chain carries TRBV9 and TRBJ2-3; maybe TRBD1 (5 bases). The CDR3 totals 13 residues. The germline V gene has CDR1 SGDLS and CDR2 YYNGEE. Trimming cost V 4 bases and J 4 bases, with 10 bases left between them. This CDR3 reads CASSTRVPDTQYF. In nucleotides, the CDR3 is TGTGCCAGCAGCACCAGGGTACCAGATACGCAGTATTTT.

This clonotype has ten or more counts. This chain uses TRBV19 with TRBJ1-1, with D possibly matching TRBD1 (5 bases). Trimming took 5 bases from V and 1 from J, leaving 11 bases between them. The CDR3 is 14 amino acids. Germline V lookup: CDR1 LNHDA, CDR2 SQIVND (reference sequence). The CDR3 loop reads CASSSGRGNTEAFF. Written as DNA, the CDR3 is TGTGCCAGTAGTTCGGGACGGGGGAACACTGAAGCTTTCTTT. The full variable domain, with the rest looked up from reference TRBV19 and TRBJ1-1, is DGGITQSPKYLFRKEGQNVTLSCEQNLNHDAMYWYRQDPGQGLRLIYYSQIVNDFQKGDIAEGYSVSREKKESFPLTVTSAQKNPTAFYLCASSSGRGNTEAFFGQGTRLTVV.

The rearrangement uses TRBV19 and TRBJ2-1; 10 nucleotides agree with TRBD2. The CDR3 is 13 amino acids. In germline, CDR1 is LNHDA, CDR2 SQIVND (reference sequence). The CDR3 nucleotides are TGTGCTAGAGAGCTAGCGGGAGCGAATGAGCAGTTCTTC. It specifies CARELAGANEQFF.

The J gene is TRBJ2-1, the V gene TRBV7-2; D could derive from TRBD1 or TRBD2 (5 bases each). The CDR3 consists of 13 residues. Germline V gives CDR1 SGHTA, CDR2 FQGNSA. The V gene lost 1 base and the J gene lost 9 bases, with 10 bases spanning the gap. The CDR3 DNA sequence: TGTGCCAGCAGCTTAGGGGGACCGGTTGAGCAGTTCTTC. Amino acids: CASSLGGPVEQFF.

In this sample, this clonotype turned up a few times. A read error may be the cause here, since a much bigger clone is one base away. The rearrangement joins TRBV20-1 to TRBJ2-7; D is undetermined. The CDR3 runs to 13 residues. Germline V gene sequence: CDR1 DFQATT, CDR2 SNEGSKA (reference sequence). V lost 6 bases and J 1 base, leaving 13 bases between the germline ends. The CDR3 nucleotides are TGCAGTGCCACGGAGCAATTTTCCTACGAGCAGTACTTC. This gives the protein CSATEQFSYEQYF.

This chain joins TRBV7-2 and TRBJ1-1; D ambiguous. This CDR3 region has 13 residues. Germline CDR1 SGHTA, CDR2 FQGNSA. V lost 5 bases to trimming and J lost 3 bases, with 10 bases between them. CDR3 coding DNA: TGTGCCAGCAGCAAGAATGGGTACACTGAAGCTTTCTTT. Translated: CASSKNGYTEAFF.

The chain carries TRBV19 and TRBJ1-2; D remains ambiguous. V shed 6 bases and J shed 6 bases, with 5 bases lying between them. The CDR3 has 10 amino acids. CDR1 is LNHDA and CDR2 is SQIVND in the germline V gene (reference sequence). CDR3 bases: TGTGCCAGTAGGACGGATGGCTACACCTTC. It codes for CASRTDGYTF.

This clonotype was counted many times. The J gene is TRBJ1-2, the V gene TRBV15; TRBD1 agrees at 9 bases. V was clipped by 5 bases and J by 8 bases; unmatched bases: 9. CDR1 and CDR2 (germline): LNHNV, YYDKDF (reference sequence). This CDR3 is 14 amino acids long. The CDR3 sequence is CATSRGGTGQGYTF. DNA for the CDR3: TGTGCCACCAGCCGAGGGGGGACAGGGCAGGGCTACACCTTC.

This clonotype occurred many times. The V and J genes are TRBV9 and TRBJ2-3, with 14 bases aligning to TRBD2. The length of the CDR3 is 17 residues. V was clipped by 0 bases and J by 4 bases; unmatched bases: 4. CDR1 is SGDLS, CDR2 YYNGEE, per germline. The CDR3: CASSVALTSGRADTQYF. CDR3 sequence (DNA): TGTGCCAGCAGCGTAGCCTTGACTAGCGGGAGGGCAGATACGCAGTATTTT.